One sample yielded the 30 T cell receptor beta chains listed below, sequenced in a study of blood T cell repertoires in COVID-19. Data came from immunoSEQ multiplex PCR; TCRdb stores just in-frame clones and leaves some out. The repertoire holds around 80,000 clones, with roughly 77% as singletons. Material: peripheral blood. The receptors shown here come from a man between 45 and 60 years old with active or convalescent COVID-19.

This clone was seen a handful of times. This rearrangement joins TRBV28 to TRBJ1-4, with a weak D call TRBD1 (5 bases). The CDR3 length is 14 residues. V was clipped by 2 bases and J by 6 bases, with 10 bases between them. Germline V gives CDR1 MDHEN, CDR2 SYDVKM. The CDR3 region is CASSLGGRDEKLFF. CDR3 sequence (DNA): TGTGCCAGCAGTTTAGGGGGGAGGGATGAAAAACTGTTTTTT. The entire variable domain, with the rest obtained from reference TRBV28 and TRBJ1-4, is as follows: DVKVTQSSRYLVKRTGEKVFLECVQDMDHENMFWYRQDPGLGLRLIYFSYDVKMKEKGDIPEGYSVSREKKERFSLILESASTNQTSMYLCASSLGGRDEKLFFGSGTQLSVL.

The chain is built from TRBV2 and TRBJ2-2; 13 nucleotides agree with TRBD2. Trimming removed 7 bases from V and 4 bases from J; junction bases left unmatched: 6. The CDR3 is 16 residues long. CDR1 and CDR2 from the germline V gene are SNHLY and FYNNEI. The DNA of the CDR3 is TGTGCCAGCACTGGGACTAGCGGGGTGGGCACCGGGGAGCTGTTTTTT. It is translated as CASTGTSGVGTGELFF.

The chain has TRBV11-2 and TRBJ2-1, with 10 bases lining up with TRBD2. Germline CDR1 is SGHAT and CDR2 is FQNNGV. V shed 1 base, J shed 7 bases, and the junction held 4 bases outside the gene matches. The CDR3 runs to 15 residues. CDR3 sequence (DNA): TGTGCCAGCAGCTTAGGACGGACTAGCGGAAATGAGCAGTTCTTC. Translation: CASSLGRTSGNEQFF. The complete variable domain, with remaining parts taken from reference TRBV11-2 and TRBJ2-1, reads EAGVAQSPRYKIIEKRQSVAFWCNPISGHATLYWYQQILGQGPKLLIQFQNNGVVDDSQLPKDRFSAERLKGVDSTLKIQPAKLEDSAVYLCASSLGRTSGNEQFFGPGTRLTVL.

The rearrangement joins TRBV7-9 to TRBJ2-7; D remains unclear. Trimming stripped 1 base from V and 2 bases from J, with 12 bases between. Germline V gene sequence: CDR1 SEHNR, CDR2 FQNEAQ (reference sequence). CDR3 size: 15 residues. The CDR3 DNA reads TGTGCCAGCAGCTTAGAGGCACAGAGCCCCTACGAGCAGTACTTC. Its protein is CASSLEAQSPYEQYF. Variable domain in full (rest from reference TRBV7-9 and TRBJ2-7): DTGVSQNPRHKITKRGQNVTFRCDPISEHNRLYWYRQTLGQGPEFLTYFQNEAQLEKSRLLSDRFSAERPKGSFSTLEIQRTEQGDSAMYLCASSLEAQSPYEQYFGPGTRLTVT.

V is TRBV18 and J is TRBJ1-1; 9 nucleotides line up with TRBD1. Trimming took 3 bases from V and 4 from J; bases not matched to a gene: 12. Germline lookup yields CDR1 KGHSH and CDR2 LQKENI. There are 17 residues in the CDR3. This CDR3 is CASSPDRGGNMGTEAFF. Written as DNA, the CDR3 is TGTGCCAGCTCACCCGACAGGGGGGGGAATATGGGCACTGAAGCTTTCTTT.

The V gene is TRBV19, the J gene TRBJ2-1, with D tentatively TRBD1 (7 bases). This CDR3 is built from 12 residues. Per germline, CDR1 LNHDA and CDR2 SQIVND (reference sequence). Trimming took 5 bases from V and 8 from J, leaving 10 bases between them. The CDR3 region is CASSSRGDEQFF. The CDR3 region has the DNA TGTGCCAGTAGTTCCAGGGGGGATGAGCAGTTCTTC.

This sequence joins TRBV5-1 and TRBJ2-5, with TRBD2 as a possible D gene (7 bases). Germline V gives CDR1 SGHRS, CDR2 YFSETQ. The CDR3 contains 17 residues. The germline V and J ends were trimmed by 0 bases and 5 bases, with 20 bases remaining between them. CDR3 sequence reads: CASSLDRSGGARETQYF. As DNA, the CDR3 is TGCGCCAGCAGCTTGGACCGAAGTGGGGGGGCGAGGGAGACCCAGTACTTC.

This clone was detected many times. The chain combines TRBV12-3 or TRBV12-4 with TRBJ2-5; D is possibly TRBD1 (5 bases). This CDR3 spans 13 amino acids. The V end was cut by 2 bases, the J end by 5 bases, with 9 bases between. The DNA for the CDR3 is TGTGCCAGCAGTTTAATATACAGGGAGACCCAGTACTTC. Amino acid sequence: CASSLIYRETQYF.

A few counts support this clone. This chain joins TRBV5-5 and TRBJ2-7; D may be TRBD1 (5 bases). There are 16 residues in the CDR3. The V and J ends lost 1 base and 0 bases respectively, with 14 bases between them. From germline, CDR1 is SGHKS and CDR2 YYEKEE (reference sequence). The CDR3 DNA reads TGTGCCAGCAGCTTGTGGTCAGGGTCGCCCTCCTACGAGCAGTACTTC. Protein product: CASSLWSGSPSYEQYF.

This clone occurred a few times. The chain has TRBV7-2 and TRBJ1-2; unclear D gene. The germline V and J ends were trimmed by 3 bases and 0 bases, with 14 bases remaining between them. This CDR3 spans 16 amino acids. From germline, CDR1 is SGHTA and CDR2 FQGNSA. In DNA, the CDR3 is TGTGCCAGCAGCTTGGGAGGAAAAACAGCTAACTATGGCTACACCTTC. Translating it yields CASSLGGKTANYGYTF. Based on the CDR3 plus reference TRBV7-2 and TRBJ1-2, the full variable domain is GAGVSQSPSNKVTEKGKDVELRCDPISGHTALYWYRQSLGQGLEFLIYFQGNSAPDKSGLPSDRFSAERTGGSVSTLTIQRTQQEDSAVYLCASSLGGKTANYGYTFGSGTRLTVV.

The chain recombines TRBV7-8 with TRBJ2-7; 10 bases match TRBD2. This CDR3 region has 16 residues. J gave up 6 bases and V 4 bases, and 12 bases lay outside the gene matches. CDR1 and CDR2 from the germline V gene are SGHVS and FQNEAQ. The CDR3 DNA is TGTGCCAGCAGCTCCAAACTAGCGGGAAGCTTGCTCGAGCAGTACTTC. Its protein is CASSSKLAGSLLEQYF.

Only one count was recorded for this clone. The CDR3 region is CASSARGRETQYF. In DNA form, the CDR3 reads TGTGCCAGCAGCGCCAGGGGGCGAGAGACCCAGTACTTC. The genes are TRBV9 and TRBJ2-5; 8 bases match TRBD1. The V and J ends lost 3 bases and 4 bases, in that order; junction bases with no gene match: 2. The CDR3 spans 13 residues. Germline lookup yields CDR1 SGDLS and CDR2 YYNGEE.

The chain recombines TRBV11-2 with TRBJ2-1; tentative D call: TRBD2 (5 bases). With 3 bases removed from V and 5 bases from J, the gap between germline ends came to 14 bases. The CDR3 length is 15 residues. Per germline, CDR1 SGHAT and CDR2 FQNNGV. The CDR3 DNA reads TGTGCCAGCAGCTTTTTCCCCGGGGTGAACAATGAGCAGTTCTTC. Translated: CASSFFPGVNNEQFF.

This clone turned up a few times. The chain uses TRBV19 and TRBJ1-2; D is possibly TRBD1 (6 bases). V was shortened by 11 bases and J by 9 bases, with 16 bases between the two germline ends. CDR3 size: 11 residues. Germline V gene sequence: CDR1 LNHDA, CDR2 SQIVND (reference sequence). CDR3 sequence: CAGSRGSRYTF. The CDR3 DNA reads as TGTGCCGGCAGCAGGGGATCGCGCTACACCTTC.

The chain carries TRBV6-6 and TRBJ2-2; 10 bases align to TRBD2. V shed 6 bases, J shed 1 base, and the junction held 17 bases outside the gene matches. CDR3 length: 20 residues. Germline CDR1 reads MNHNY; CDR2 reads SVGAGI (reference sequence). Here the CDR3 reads CASSQTGGAIAGGNTGELFF. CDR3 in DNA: TGTGCCAGCAGCCAGACAGGCGGGGCGATAGCGGGGGGGAACACCGGGGAGCTGTTTTTT.

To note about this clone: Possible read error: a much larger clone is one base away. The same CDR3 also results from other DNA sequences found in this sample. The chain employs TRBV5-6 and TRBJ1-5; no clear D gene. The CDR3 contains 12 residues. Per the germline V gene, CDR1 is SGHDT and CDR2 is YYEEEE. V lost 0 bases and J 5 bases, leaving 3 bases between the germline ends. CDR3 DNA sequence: TGTGCCAGCAGCTTGGCGGATCAGCCCCAGCATTTT. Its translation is CASSLADQPQHF.

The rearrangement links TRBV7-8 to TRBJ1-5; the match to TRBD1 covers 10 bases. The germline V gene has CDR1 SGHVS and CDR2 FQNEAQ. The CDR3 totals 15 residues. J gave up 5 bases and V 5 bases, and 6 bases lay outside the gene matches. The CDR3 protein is CASSPRDRGYQPQHF. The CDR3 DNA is TGTGCCAGCAGCCCCCGGGACAGGGGTTATCAGCCCCAGCATTTT.

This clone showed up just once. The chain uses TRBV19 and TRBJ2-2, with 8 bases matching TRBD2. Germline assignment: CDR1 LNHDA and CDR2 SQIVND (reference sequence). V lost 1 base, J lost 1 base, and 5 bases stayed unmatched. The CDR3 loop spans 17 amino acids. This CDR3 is CASSIGLAGWNTGELFF. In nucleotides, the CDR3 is TGTGCCAGTAGTATAGGCCTAGCGGGTTGGAACACCGGGGAGCTGTTTTTT.

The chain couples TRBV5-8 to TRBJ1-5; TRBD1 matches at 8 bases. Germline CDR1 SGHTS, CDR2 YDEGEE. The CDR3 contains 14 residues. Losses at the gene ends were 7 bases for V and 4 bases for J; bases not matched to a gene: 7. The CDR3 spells CASPENRGNQPQHF. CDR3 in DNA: TGTGCCAGCCCCGAAAACAGGGGGAATCAGCCCCAGCATTTT. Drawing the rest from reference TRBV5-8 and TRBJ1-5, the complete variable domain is EAGVTQSPTHLIKTRGQQATLRCSPISGHTSVYWYQQALGLGLQFLLWYDEGEERNRGNFPPRFSGRQFPNYSSELNVNALELEDSALYLCASPENRGNQPQHFGDGTRLSIL.

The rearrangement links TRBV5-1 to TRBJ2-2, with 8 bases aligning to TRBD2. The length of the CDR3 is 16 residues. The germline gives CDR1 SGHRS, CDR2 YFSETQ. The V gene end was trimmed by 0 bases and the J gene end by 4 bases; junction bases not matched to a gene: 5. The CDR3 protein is CASSLGVSGITGELFF. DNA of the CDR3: TGCGCCAGCAGCTTGGGGGTTAGCGGGATCACCGGGGAGCTGTTTTTT.

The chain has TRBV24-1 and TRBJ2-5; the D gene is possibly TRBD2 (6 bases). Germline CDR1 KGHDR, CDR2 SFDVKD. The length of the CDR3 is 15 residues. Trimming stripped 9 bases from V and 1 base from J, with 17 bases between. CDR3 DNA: TGTGCCACCGAAATTGGAGGGGACGGCCAAGAGACCCAGTACTTC. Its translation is CATEIGGDGQETQYF.

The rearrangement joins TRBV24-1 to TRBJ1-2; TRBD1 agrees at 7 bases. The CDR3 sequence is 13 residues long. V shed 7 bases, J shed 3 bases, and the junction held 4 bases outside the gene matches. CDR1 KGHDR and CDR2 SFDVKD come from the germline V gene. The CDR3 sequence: CATSPDRDYGYTF. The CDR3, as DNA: TGTGCCACCAGCCCCGACAGGGACTATGGCTACACCTTC.

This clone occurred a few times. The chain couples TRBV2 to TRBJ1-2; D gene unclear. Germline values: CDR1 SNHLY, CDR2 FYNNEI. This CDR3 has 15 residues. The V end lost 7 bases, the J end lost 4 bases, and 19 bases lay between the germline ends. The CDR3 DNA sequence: TGTGCCAGCAAGGTGGATCCTCACGCGGCCTATGGCTACACCTTC. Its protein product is CASKVDPHAAYGYTF.

The CDR3 spells CASSYSTVNTGELFF. The DNA of the CDR3 is TGTGCCAGCAGTTACTCGACAGTGAACACCGGGGAGCTGTTTTTT. The chain recombines TRBV6-2 or TRBV6-3 with TRBJ2-2, with D possibly matching TRBD1 (5 bases). The V gene lost 0 bases and the J gene lost 1 base, with 6 bases spanning the gap. The CDR3 loop spans 15 amino acids. CDR1 MNHEY and CDR2 SVGEGT come from the germline V gene.

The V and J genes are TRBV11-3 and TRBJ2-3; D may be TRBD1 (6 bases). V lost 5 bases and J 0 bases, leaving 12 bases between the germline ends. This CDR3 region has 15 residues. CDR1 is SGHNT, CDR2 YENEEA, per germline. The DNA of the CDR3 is TGTGCCAGCAGCCAACAGGGCCCTAGCACAGATACGCAGTATTTT. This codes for CASSQQGPSTDTQYF.

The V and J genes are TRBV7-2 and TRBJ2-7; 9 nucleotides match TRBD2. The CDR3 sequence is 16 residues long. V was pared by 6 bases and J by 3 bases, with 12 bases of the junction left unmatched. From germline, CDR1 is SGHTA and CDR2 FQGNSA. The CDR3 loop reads CASSGAGGEKFYEQYF. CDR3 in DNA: TGTGCCAGCAGTGGCGCGGGGGGGGAAAAATTCTACGAGCAGTACTTC.

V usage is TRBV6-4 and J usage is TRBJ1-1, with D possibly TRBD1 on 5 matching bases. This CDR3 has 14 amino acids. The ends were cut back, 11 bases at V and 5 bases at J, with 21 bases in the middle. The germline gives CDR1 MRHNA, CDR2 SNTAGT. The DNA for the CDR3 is TGTGCCGGCTTCGTCGGGGGGATTGGGACTGAAGCTTTCTTT. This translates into CAGFVGGIGTEAFF.

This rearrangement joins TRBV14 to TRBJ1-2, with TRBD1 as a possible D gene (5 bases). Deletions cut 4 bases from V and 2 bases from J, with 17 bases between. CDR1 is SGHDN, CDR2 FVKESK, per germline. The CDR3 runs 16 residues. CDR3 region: CASSRSWGSSNYGYTF. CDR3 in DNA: TGTGCCAGCAGCCGCTCATGGGGCAGCTCAAACTATGGCTACACCTTC.

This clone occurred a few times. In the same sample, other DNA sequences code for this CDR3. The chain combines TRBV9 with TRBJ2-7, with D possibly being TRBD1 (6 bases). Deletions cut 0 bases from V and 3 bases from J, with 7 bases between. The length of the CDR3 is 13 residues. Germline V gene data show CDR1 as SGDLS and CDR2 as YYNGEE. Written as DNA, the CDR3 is TGTGCCAGCAGCGTAGGGGGGCTCTACGAGCAGTACTTC. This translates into CASSVGGLYEQYF. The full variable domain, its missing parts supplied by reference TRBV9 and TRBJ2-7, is DSGVTQTPKHLITATGQRVTLRCSPRSGDLSVYWYQQSLDQGLQFLIQYYNGEERAKGNILERFSAQQFPDLHSELNLSSLELGDSALYFCASSVGGLYEQYFGPGTRLTVT.

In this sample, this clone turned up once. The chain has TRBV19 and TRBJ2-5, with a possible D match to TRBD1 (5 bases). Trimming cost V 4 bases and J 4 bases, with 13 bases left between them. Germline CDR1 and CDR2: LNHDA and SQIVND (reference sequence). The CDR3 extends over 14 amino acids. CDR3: CASSRAQARETQYF. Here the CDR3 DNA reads TGTGCCAGTAGTAGGGCACAGGCCCGAGAGACCCAGTACTTC.